The T cell receptor beta chain under discussion was sequenced for a study of beta chain features in type 1 diabetes. Across the whole study: The patients were much like the healthy donors in age, gender and cell yields.

V lost 3 bases to trimming and J lost 4 bases, with 5 bases between them. From germline, CDR1 is SGHNT and CDR2 YYREEE (reference sequence). The CDR3 loop spans 12 amino acids. Reverse transcribing all isolated RNA meant expressed TCRB transcripts were sequenced. The repertoire was sequenced with immunoSEQ multiplex PCR; TCRdb's copy has only in-frame clones and lacks some. Seen here are 620,000 or so clones, 15% observed once, and the top ten hold about 0.093%. This clone was picked up a small number of times. The V gene is TRBV5-4, the J gene TRBJ1-3; unclear D gene. The sample was naive CD4+ T cells from blood. The receptor was isolated from a man between 18 and 35 years old in good health. The CDR3 bases are TGTGCCAGCAGCTCCCCGGGAAACACCATATATTTT. It encodes CASSSPGNTIYF.